The present T cell receptor (beta chain) was sequenced within a study of CD8+ T cells in alopecia areata. RNA was isolated and reverse transcribed to cDNA, the sequencing template. Using immunoSEQ multiplex PCR, the repertoire was profiled, and TCRdb retains in-frame clones only, with some absent. The repertoire consists of about 210,000 clones, with 30% to 40% occurring once and the leading ten covering 0.48%. Treatment meaning: oral pan-JAK inhibitor, 5-10 mg twice daily. From alopecia areata patients, lesional scalp punch biopsies and peripheral blood were collected. Germline CDR1 is MNHNS and CDR2 is SASEGT. The CDR3 contains 15 residues. V dropped 6 bases and J dropped 0; count of bases not matched to a gene: 5.

This specimen consisted of CD4+ T cells sorted from blood, obtained around week 30, from a patient treated with tofacitinib. The rearrangement joins TRBV6-1 to TRBJ1-5; 7 bases match TRBD1. The TCR originated in a human donor with alopecia areata. The CDR3 sequence: CASRGQPNSNQPQHF. In DNA form, the CDR3 reads TGTGCCAGCAGGGGACAGCCAAATAGCAATCAGCCCCAGCATTTT.